This T cell receptor beta chain was sequenced during a study of identical twins. Each CDR3 protein is one row after TCRdb ran MiXCR on the 5' RACE reads. The data show approximately 630,000 distinct CDR3 sequences, with roughly 7.1% seen just once and about 1.5% held by the top ten. Losses at the gene ends were 6 bases for V and 5 bases for J; bases not matched to a gene: 6. Germline lookup yields CDR1 LGHDT and CDR2 YNNKEL (reference sequence). This CDR3 contains 13 residues. Concerning this clonotype: Its antigen is as yet unknown.

General study results and limits: The abundant beta clonotypes from cord blood had fewer insertions, and memory repertoires had none of this.

Separately, the same data were catalogued under a study of yellow fever vaccine responses in identical twins.

The sample consisted of PBMCs. This receptor was obtained from a woman aged 18-29 years in good health. The chain couples TRBV3-1 to TRBJ2-5; 7 positions match TRBD1. CDR3 sequence: CASRKGASETQYF. The CDR3 DNA is TGTGCCAGCAGAAAGGGGGCGAGTGAGACCCAGTACTTC.